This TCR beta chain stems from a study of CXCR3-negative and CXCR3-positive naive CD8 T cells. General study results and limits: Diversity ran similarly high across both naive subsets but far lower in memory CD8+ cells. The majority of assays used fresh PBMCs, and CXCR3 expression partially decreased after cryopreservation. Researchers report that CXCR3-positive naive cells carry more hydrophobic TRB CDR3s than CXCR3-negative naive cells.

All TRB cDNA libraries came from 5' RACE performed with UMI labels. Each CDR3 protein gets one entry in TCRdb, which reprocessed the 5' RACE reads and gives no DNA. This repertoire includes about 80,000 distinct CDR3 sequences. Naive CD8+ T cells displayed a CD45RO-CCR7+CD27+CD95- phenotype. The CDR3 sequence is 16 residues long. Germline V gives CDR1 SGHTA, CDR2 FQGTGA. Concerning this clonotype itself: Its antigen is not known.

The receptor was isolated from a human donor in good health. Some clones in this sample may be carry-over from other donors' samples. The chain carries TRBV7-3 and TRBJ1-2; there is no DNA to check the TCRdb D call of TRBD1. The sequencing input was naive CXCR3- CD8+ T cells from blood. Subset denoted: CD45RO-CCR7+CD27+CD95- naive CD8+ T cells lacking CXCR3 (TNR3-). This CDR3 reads CASSSGPPSVIDGYTF.